The source of this TCR beta chain is a study of blood T cells in healthy people across ages. As concerns this clonotype: What it recognizes is unknown.

General study points: Changes seen in expanded clonotypes were possibly confounded by donor CMV status left unknown. As naive T cell percentage varied, TCR beta diversity correlated strongly with it.

CDR1 is ENHRY and CDR2 is SYGVKD in the germline V gene. V was clipped by 3 bases and J by 0 bases, with 11 bases between them. The CDR3 has 16 amino acids. For the second PCR, which ran for about 6 to 12 cycles, a sample-barcoded 5' primer and a J-beta primer mix were used. Using its own MiXCR run on the 5' RACE reads, TCRdb lists one record per CDR3 protein. This sample carries over 1,500,000 distinct CDR3 sequences, approximately 40% of them seen once, and the ten largest clones take roughly 23%. This receptor was taken from a human donor in good health. The chain employs TRBV10-3 and TRBJ2-2; D not resolved. Input material: blood. The CDR3 loop is CAISERLLTNTGELFF. The CDR3 DNA reads TGTGCCATCAGTGAAAGGCTGCTTACGAACACCGGGGAGCTGTTTTTT.